The rows below give T cell receptor beta chains drawn from one sample of a study of post-analysis software for immune sequencing data. Each CDR3 protein is one row after TCRdb ran MiXCR on the PCR reads. The sample holds about 500,000 distinct CDR3 sequences; approximately 45% are singletons and the top ten take around an eighth. Sequencing was performed on blood. The receptors shown here come from a girl aged 5-17 years with multiple sclerosis. Each CDR3 is given with its conserved first and last residue. D genes are given only for firm matches. For some rows the clone size is stated as once, few or many, or as a class when expanded; others skip it.

>-|TRBJ2-1|TRBD2|TRBV15
CATSGRTSGGYNEQFF
TGTGCCACCAGCGGAAGGACTAGCGGGGGGTACAATGAGCAGTTCTTC
>once|TRBJ2-1|-|TRBV3-1
CASSQDRLIHEQFF
TGTGCCAGCAGCCAAGATCGTCTGATACATGAGCAGTTCTTC
>-|TRBJ1-2|-|TRBV20-1
CSARAPGQRGYTF
TGCAGTGCTAGAGCACCCGGGCAGCGGGGCTACACCTTC
>few|TRBJ2-1|-|TRBV12-3/TRBV12-4
CASSFAPLVEQFF
TGTGCCAGCAGTTTTGCCCCACTTGTTGAGCAGTTCTTC
>-|TRBJ2-1|-|TRBV15
CATSRDLSGPYNEQFF
TGTGCCACCAGCAGAGATCTCTCTGGGCCCTACAATGAGCAGTTCTTC
>-|TRBJ2-3|-|TRBV6-5
CASSYSKGGTDTQYF
TGTGCCAGCAGTTACTCTAAGGGGGGCACAGATACGCAGTATTTT
>-|TRBJ2-2|TRBD2|TRBV11-1
CASSFRLAETGELFF
TGTGCCAGCAGCTTCCGGCTAGCGGAAACCGGGGAGCTGTTTTTT
>-|TRBJ2-1|TRBD2|TRBV9
CASSEPGTERTSGRGAYNEQFF
TGTGCCAGCAGCGAACCCGGGACAGAACGGACTAGCGGGAGAGGAGCCTACAATGAGCAGTTCTTC
>few|TRBJ2-3|-|TRBV9
CASRGFSATQYF
TGTGCCAGCAGGGGATTTAGTGCTACGCAGTATTTT
>few|TRBJ1-2|-|TRBV7-2
CASSLERAAYGYTF
TGTGCCAGCAGCTTAGAACGGGCAGCCTATGGCTACACCTTC
>-|TRBJ2-1|-|TRBV19
CASSIGGRIYNEQFF
TGTGCCAGTAGTATAGGGGGGAGGATCTACAATGAGCAGTTCTTC
>-|TRBJ2-4|-|TRBV18
CASSPVPGHSKNIQYF
TGTGCCAGCTCACCAGTCCCCGGGCATAGCAAAAACATTCAGTACTTC
>-|TRBJ2-7|-|TRBV9
CASSVAWRDYEQYF
TGTGCCAGCAGCGTAGCTTGGCGGGACTACGAGCAGTACTTC
>-|TRBJ1-2|TRBD1|TRBV20-1
CSAEIRGLGYGYTF
TGCAGTGCCGAGATAAGGGGGCTAGGATATGGCTACACCTTC
>-|TRBJ2-5|-|TRBV25-1
CASSERDGERNEQYF
TGTGCCAGCAGTGAGAGGGATGGCGAGCGCAATGAGCAGTACTTC
>few|TRBJ2-5|-|TRBV9
CASSVDAGVGGETQYF
TGTGCCAGCAGCGTAGATGCAGGGGTCGGCGGAGAGACCCAGTACTTC
>-|TRBJ2-6|-|TRBV29-1
CSVGHHSGANVLTF
TGCAGCGTTGGCCACCACTCTGGGGCCAACGTCCTGACTTTC
>few|TRBJ2-3|TRBD2|TRBV20-1
CSAVSSGRAPDTQYF
TGCAGTGCGGTATCTAGCGGGAGGGCCCCAGATACGCAGTATTTT
>-|TRBJ2-1|TRBD2|TRBV27
CASSSLAGNEQFF
TGTGCCAGCAGTTCATTAGCGGGCAATGAGCAGTTCTTC
>-|TRBJ1-5|TRBD1|TRBV7-2
CASSLVWQGDQPQHF
TGTGCCAGCAGCTTAGTATGGCAGGGGGATCAGCCCCAGCATTTT
>few|TRBJ2-5|-|TRBV12-3/TRBV12-4
CASSSGHKGEQYF
TGTGCCAGCAGTTCCGGCCACAAAGGGGAGCAGTACTTC
>-|TRBJ2-1|-|TRBV11-2
CASSPGSGGYNEQFF
TGTGCCAGCAGTCCCGGGAGTGGTGGGTACAATGAGCAGTTCTTC
>few|TRBJ2-5|-|TRBV12-3/TRBV12-4
CASSFSGRAQYF
TGTGCCAGCAGTTTTTCGGGTAGGGCCCAGTACTTC
>few|TRBJ2-7|TRBD2|TRBV20-1
CSAILAGRLSYEQYF
TGCAGTGCTATCCTAGCGGGGAGGCTCTCCTACGAGCAGTACTTC
>-|TRBJ2-7|-|TRBV5-1
CASSLFGGSSYEQYF
TGCGCCAGCAGCTTGTTTGGGGGGAGCTCCTACGAGCAGTACTTC
>few|TRBJ2-3|TRBD1|TRBV29-1
CSIFSAGGSTDTQYF
TGCAGCATTTTCTCTGCAGGGGGATCCACAGATACGCAGTATTTT
>-|TRBJ2-5|TRBD2|TRBV5-1
CASGLAGDQETQYF
TGCGCCAGCGGACTAGCGGGAGACCAAGAGACCCAGTACTTC
>-|TRBJ1-1|-|TRBV29-1
CSVLPAGRAFF
TGCAGCGTTCTCCCGGCGGGTCGGGCTTTCTTT
>-|TRBJ2-1|-|TRBV12-3/TRBV12-4
CASSLSGRDSSYNEQFF
TGTGCCAGCAGTTTATCCGGGAGGGACAGCTCCTACAATGAGCAGTTCTTC
>-|TRBJ2-7|-|TRBV9
CASSVGRGVPYEQYF
TGTGCCAGCAGCGTAGGGCGGGGCGTCCCGTACGAGCAGTACTTC
>few|TRBJ2-1|-|TRBV11-1
CASSLTLGAARFF
TGTGCCAGCAGCTTAACACTCGGGGCAGCTCGGTTCTTC
>-|TRBJ2-1|TRBD2|TRBV20-1
CSARVSGSRGEQFF
TGCAGTGCTAGAGTTAGCGGGAGTAGGGGTGAGCAGTTCTTC
>-|TRBJ2-7|TRBD1|TRBV12-3/TRBV12-4
CASLDRASYEQYF
TGTGCCAGCCTGGACAGGGCCAGCTACGAGCAGTACTTC
>-|TRBJ2-3|TRBD2|TRBV20-1
CSASSGLAGDGGTDTQYF
TGCAGTGCTAGTTCGGGACTAGCGGGGGACGGCGGCACAGATACGCAGTATTTT
>-|TRBJ2-1|TRBD1|TRBV30
CAWRPGDRAHNEQFF
TGTGCCTGGAGACCGGGGGACAGGGCCCACAATGAGCAGTTCTTC
>-|TRBJ2-2|TRBD1|TRBV28
CASSSGTGVMVTGELFF
TGTGCCAGCAGTTCCGGGACAGGGGTGATGGTCACCGGGGAGCTGTTTTTT
>few|TRBJ2-7|TRBD1|TRBV29-1
CSVKQQGAVEQYF
TGCAGCGTTAAGCAACAGGGGGCGGTCGAGCAGTACTTC
>few|TRBJ1-1|TRBD1|TRBV5-1
CASSKGTAQRTEAFF
TGCGCCAGCAGCAAGGGGACAGCTCAGAGGACTGAAGCTTTCTTT
>few|TRBJ2-7|-|TRBV11-2
CASRPAGTFEQYF
TGTGCCAGCAGGCCCGCCGGGACATTCGAGCAGTACTTC
>-|TRBJ1-5|TRBD1|TRBV6-1
CASSERGPGQQHF
TGTGCCAGCAGTGAAAGGGGTCCGGGACAGCAGCATTTT
>-|TRBJ2-1|TRBD1|TRBV6-1
CASIWTGVYNEQFF
TGTGCCAGCATTTGGACAGGGGTTTACAATGAGCAGTTCTTC
>few|TRBJ1-4|-|TRBV7-9
CASSPEQRTRLFF
TGTGCCAGCAGCCCAGAACAGAGAACAAGACTGTTTTTT